This T cell receptor (beta chain) was profiled in a study of monozygotic twins with inflammatory bowel disease. Germline loops: CDR1 SGHTA, CDR2 FQGNSA. CDR3 length: 12 residues. UMIs that included a 6-nucleotide sample barcode were added by template switching, which took place during cDNA synthesis. TCRdb re-called the 5' RACE reads; every CDR3 protein appears as one record, without DNA. The listing contains some 450,000 distinct CDR3 sequences. Study-wide results and caveats: Repertoire likeness was no different across concordant and discordant twins, perhaps owing to restricted power. Fewer clonotypes were shared with others by IBD patients than by healthy twins, especially with disease activity. Immunosuppressive treatments differing between patients may have added repertoire variability.

Details on this clonotype: No antigen is known for it.

V is TRBV7-2 and J is TRBJ2-5. This sequence was found in a human donor with ulcerative colitis or Crohn's disease, or a healthy co-twin of an affected twin (not recorded which). The sample taken for sequencing was blood. CDR3 protein: CASSFASETQYF.